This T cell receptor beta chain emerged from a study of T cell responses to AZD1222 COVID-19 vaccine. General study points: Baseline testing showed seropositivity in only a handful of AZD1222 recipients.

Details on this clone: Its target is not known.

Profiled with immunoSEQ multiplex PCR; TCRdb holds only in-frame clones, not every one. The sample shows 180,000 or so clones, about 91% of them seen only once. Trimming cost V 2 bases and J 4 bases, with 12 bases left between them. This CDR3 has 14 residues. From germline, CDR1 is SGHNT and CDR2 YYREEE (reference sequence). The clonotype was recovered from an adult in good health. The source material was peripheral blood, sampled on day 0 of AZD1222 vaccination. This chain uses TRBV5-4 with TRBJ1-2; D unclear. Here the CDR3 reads CASSLEAYSYGYTF. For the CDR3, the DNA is TGTGCCAGCAGCTTAGAGGCCTACTCCTATGGCTACACCTTC. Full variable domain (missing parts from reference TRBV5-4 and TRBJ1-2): ETGVTQSPTHLIKTRGQQVTLRCSSQSGHNTVSWYQQALGQGPQFIFQYYREEENGRGNFPPRFSGLQFPNYSSELNVNALELDDSALYLCASSLEAYSYGYTFGSGTRLTVV.